This entry lists 23 T cell receptor beta chains sequenced from one sample in a study of OX40 agonist ivuxolimab in advanced cancers. The repertoire was sequenced with immunoSEQ multiplex PCR; TCRdb's copy has only in-frame clones and lacks some. The table includes some 89,000 clones, about 86% detected once. The specimen comprised CD4+ or CD8+ T cells sorted from blood, sampled in a trial of the OX40 agonist ivuxolimab. The receptors shown here come from an adult with an advanced solid tumor such as melanoma, head and neck, liver or kidney cancer.

This sequence joins TRBV9 and TRBJ2-3; no definite D call. V dropped 0 bases and J dropped 0 bases, with 8 bases sitting between them. This CDR3 is built from 15 residues. CDR1 and CDR2 (germline): SGDLS, YYNGEE. The CDR3 DNA sequence: TGTGCCAGCAGCGTAGTCAGCCCTAGCACAGATACGCAGTATTTT. This translates into CASSVVSPSTDTQYF.

In nucleotides, the CDR3 is TGTGCCAGCATGGGGTTCGGGGGGTCCTACGAGCAGTACTTC. Protein: CASMGFGGSYEQYF. This chain uses TRBV2 with TRBJ2-7, with 7 bases matching TRBD2. Germline values: CDR1 SNHLY, CDR2 FYNNEI. Trimming at V came to 7 bases and at J to 1 base, leaving 7 bases not matched to a gene. The CDR3 is 14 amino acids.

Turning to this clone: The sample contains more than one DNA sequence encoding this CDR3. V usage is TRBV6-5 and J usage is TRBJ1-2; D is unresolved. V was trimmed by 0 bases and J by 5 bases, leaving 4 bases between them. This CDR3 has 12 amino acids. Germline V gives CDR1 MNHEY, CDR2 SVGAGI. The CDR3 loop is CASSYSGYGYTF. DNA of the CDR3: TGTGCCAGCAGTTACTCAGGTTATGGCTACACCTTC.

The J gene is TRBJ2-3, the V gene TRBV5-1; weak D call: TRBD1 (6 bases). Germline V gene lookup returns CDR1 SGHRS and CDR2 YFSETQ. The CDR3 extends over 16 amino acids. Trimming stripped 0 bases from V and 0 bases from J, with 11 bases between. CDR3 residues: CASSLEDRPSTDTQYF. In DNA form, the CDR3 reads TGCGCCAGCAGCTTGGAAGACAGGCCTAGCACAGATACGCAGTATTTT.

The CDR3 region is CASSYSGGSYNEQFF. The CDR3 region has the DNA TGTGCCAGCAGTTACTCTGGGGGCTCCTACAATGAGCAGTTCTTC. This chain joins TRBV6-6 and TRBJ2-1, with D perhaps given as TRBD1 or TRBD2 (5 bases each). Germline CDR1 is MNHNY and CDR2 is SVGAGI (reference sequence). The CDR3 contains 15 residues. Trimming pared 0 bases from V and 0 bases from J, leaving 6 bases between.

The chain combines TRBV10-3 with TRBJ2-1; maybe TRBD2 (5 bases). V was clipped by 4 bases and J by 9 bases, with 10 bases between them. CDR1 ENHRY and CDR2 SYGVKD come from the germline V gene. This CDR3 has 12 residues. DNA of the CDR3: TGTGCCATCAGTGGAGGGCAGGCTGAGCAGTTCTTC. Protein product: CAISGGQAEQFF.

This clone was detected only a few times. The chain links TRBV5-4 to TRBJ2-7; D unclear. With 5 bases removed from V and 7 bases from J, the gap between germline ends came to 19 bases. Germline V gene data show CDR1 as SGHNT and CDR2 as YYREEE (reference sequence). The CDR3 is 14 residues long. CDR3 loop: CASRQSRAVGEQYF. The CDR3 DNA follows: TGTGCCAGCAGACAAAGTAGGGCCGTCGGTGAGCAGTACTTC. Full variable domain (missing parts from reference TRBV5-4 and TRBJ2-7): ETGVTQSPTHLIKTRGQQVTLRCSSQSGHNTVSWYQQALGQGPQFIFQYYREEENGRGNFPPRFSGLQFPNYSSELNVNALELDDSALYLCASRQSRAVGEQYFGPGTRLTVT.

The chain couples TRBV5-1 to TRBJ2-7; D gene uncertain. CDR1 SGHRS and CDR2 YFSETQ come from the germline V gene. V lost 8 bases and J 5 bases, leaving 17 bases between the germline ends. The CDR3 is 13 residues long. The CDR3 coding sequence is TGCGCCAGTCGCGAATTCATTGCCGACGAGCAGTACTTC. It specifies CASREFIADEQYF.

J is TRBJ1-5 and V is TRBV6-6; 7 positions agree with TRBD1. Per germline, CDR1 MNHNY and CDR2 SVGAGI (reference sequence). Losses at the gene ends were 3 bases for V and 3 bases for J; bases not matched to a gene: 5. The CDR3 is made up of 15 amino acids. CDR3 in DNA: TGTGCCAGCAGTTATCTGGACAGGCTCAATCAGCCCCAGCATTTT. It yields the protein CASSYLDRLNQPQHF.

The chain couples TRBV15 to TRBJ1-6, with a weak D call TRBD1 (6 bases). The CDR3 consists of 14 residues. Trimming took off 3 bases at V and 9 bases at J, with 12 bases between the two ends. CDR1 is LNHNV and CDR2 is YYDKDF in the germline V gene (reference sequence). CDR3 in DNA: TGTGCCACCAGCAGGGGACACGGCGGTTCACCCCTCCACTTT. It encodes CATSRGHGGSPLHF.

This chain joins TRBV14 and TRBJ2-2; 7 bases map to TRBD1. This CDR3 is built from 16 residues. V gave up 2 bases and J gave up 6 bases; unmatched junction bases: 9. The germline CDR1 and CDR2 sequences are SGHDN and FVKESK. Here the CDR3 DNA reads TGTGCCAGCAGCCAACCCAGGGGGTCGTATCCCGGGGAGCTGTTTTTT. Translated, it gives CASSQPRGSYPGELFF.

This chain connects TRBV5-1 to TRBJ2-7, with TRBD1 matching over 10 bases. The trim removed 3 bases at V and 3 bases at J, leaving 6 bases unmatched. Looked up from germline, CDR1 is SGHRS and CDR2 is YFSETQ. The CDR3 has 15 residues. CDR3 sequence: CASSSGQGVGYEQYF. CDR3 in DNA: TGCGCCAGCAGCTCTGGACAGGGGGTCGGCTACGAGCAGTACTTC.

V usage is TRBV7-3 and J usage is TRBJ1-6, with TRBD1 as a possible D gene (5 bases). The CDR3 spans 16 residues. Trimming removed 4 bases at V and 7 bases at J, with 17 bases between. The germline CDR1 and CDR2 sequences are SGHTA and FQGTGA. The CDR3 region is CASSYAGVGGNSPLHF. CDR3 DNA: TGTGCCAGCAGCTATGCGGGGGTTGGGGGAAATTCACCCCTCCACTTT. Supplemented by reference TRBV7-3 and TRBJ1-6, the full variable domain reads GAGVSQTPSNKVTEKGKYVELRCDPISGHTALYWYRQSLGQGPEFLIYFQGTGAADDSGLPNDRFFAVRPEGSVSTLKIQRTERGDSAVYLCASSYAGVGGNSPLHFGNGTRLTVT.

The chain couples TRBV5-1 to TRBJ1-4; D is perhaps TRBD1 (6 bases). The V end was cut by 4 bases, the J end by 7 bases, with 20 bases between. Germline CDR1 is SGHRS and CDR2 is YFSETQ. The length of the CDR3 is 16 residues. The CDR3 is CASSHSLGGRFEKLFF. DNA for the CDR3: TGCGCCAGCAGCCACAGTCTGGGGGGGCGCTTTGAAAAACTGTTTTTT.

The V and J genes are TRBV4-3 and TRBJ1-5; 10 bases are a match to TRBD1. From germline, CDR1 is LGHNA and CDR2 YSLEER. This CDR3 has 15 amino acids. V was clipped by 4 bases and J by 7 bases; unmatched bases: 7. CDR3 protein: CASSRIRTGGQPQHF. CDR3 nucleotides: TGCGCCAGCAGCCGGATAAGGACAGGGGGGCAGCCCCAGCATTTT.

Concerning this clone itself: It is unclear where the CDR3 begins or ends on the DNA, so no DNA is shown, and the CDR3 is as TCRdb lists it. The genes are TRBV21-1 and TRBJ1-5. TRBV21-1 is flagged as a pseudogene. The CDR3 has 19 amino acids, counting both end residues. CDR3 amino acids: CASSKVAAGTLSSNQPQHF.

The chain carries TRBV7-3 and TRBJ2-3; 7 positions match TRBD2. Per germline, CDR1 SGHTA and CDR2 FQGTGA. Trimming cost V 2 bases and J 1 base; bases outside gene matches: 3. CDR3 size: 15 residues. This CDR3 is CASSLGGGGTDTQYF. The CDR3 nucleotides read TGTGCCAGCAGCTTAGGGGGAGGGGGCACAGATACGCAGTATTTT. The entire variable domain, with the rest obtained from reference TRBV7-3 and TRBJ2-3, is as follows: GAGVSQTPSNKVTEKGKYVELRCDPISGHTALYWYRQSLGQGPEFLIYFQGTGAADDSGLPNDRFFAVRPEGSVSTLKIQRTERGDSAVYLCASSLGGGGTDTQYFGPGTRLTVL.

The chain carries TRBV6-5 and TRBJ2-1; 8 bases match TRBD2. The length of the CDR3 is 16 residues. The V and J ends lost 0 bases and 8 bases, in that order; junction bases with no gene match: 9. Germline assignment: CDR1 MNHEY and CDR2 SVGAGI. The CDR3 loop is CASSYSKGFGGDEQFF. The DNA for the CDR3 is TGTGCCAGCAGTTACTCGAAGGGGTTCGGGGGGGATGAGCAGTTCTTC.

This clone was recorded once. The genes are TRBV28 and TRBJ1-4; a weak D match, TRBD1 (5 bases). V lost 6 bases and J 4 bases, leaving 12 bases between the germline ends. The germline CDR1 and CDR2 sequences are MDHEN and SYDVKM. The CDR3 length is 14 residues. CDR3 sequence: CASSPSGLNEKLFF. CDR3 coding DNA: TGTGCCAGCAGCCCATCGGGGCTTAATGAAAAACTGTTTTTT.

This CDR3 reads CASSIDGGTAYEQYF. The DNA of the CDR3 is TGTGCCAGTAGTATAGATGGGGGAACGGCCTACGAGCAGTACTTC. The chain has TRBV19 and TRBJ2-7; tentatively, D is TRBD1 or TRBD2 (5 bases each). Trimming took off 0 bases at V and 2 bases at J, with 11 bases between the two ends. This CDR3 has 15 residues. The germline V gene encodes CDR1 LNHDA and CDR2 SQIVND (reference sequence). The full variable domain, completed using reference TRBV19 and TRBJ2-7, is DGGITQSPKYLFRKEGQNVTLSCEQNLNHDAMYWYRQDPGQGLRLIYYSQIVNDFQKGDIAEGYSVSREKKESFPLTVTSAQKNPTAFYLCASSIDGGTAYEQYFGPGTRLTVT.

This clone was counted only a few times. The chain is built from TRBV7-9 and TRBJ2-5; D is possibly TRBD2 (6 bases). The V end lost 4 bases, the J end lost 4 bases, and 13 bases lay between the germline ends. Germline V gene data show CDR1 as SEHNR and CDR2 as FQNEAQ (reference sequence). The CDR3 is made up of 14 amino acids. As DNA, the CDR3 is TGTGCCAGCAGCTCCCGAACGGAGGGAGAGACCCAGTACTTC. Protein: CASSSRTEGETQYF. The full variable domain, completed using reference TRBV7-9 and TRBJ2-5, is DTGVSQNPRHKITKRGQNVTFRCDPISEHNRLYWYRQTLGQGPEFLTYFQNEAQLEKSRLLSDRFSAERPKGSFSTLEIQRTEQGDSAMYLCASSSRTEGETQYFGPGTRLLVL.

This clone appeared once. V gene TRBV28 combines with J gene TRBJ1-4; no firm D call. Germline lookup yields CDR1 MDHEN and CDR2 SYDVKM. This CDR3 has 15 amino acids. Trimming removed 3 bases from V and 4 bases from J, with 12 bases in between. This chain's CDR3 is CASSFFGQLNEKLFF. CDR3 nucleotide sequence: TGTGCCAGCAGTTTTTTTGGGCAGCTTAATGAAAAACTGTTTTTT.

The J gene is TRBJ2-3, the V gene TRBV7-2, with 7 bases lining up with TRBD1. This CDR3 region has 14 residues. Unmatched junction bases numbered 3, after V lost 4 bases and J lost 2 bases. The germline gives CDR1 SGHTA, CDR2 FQGNSA. CDR3 nucleotides: TGTGCCAGCAGCTCACAGGGGTTCACAGATACGCAGTATTTT. Its protein product is CASSSQGFTDTQYF.